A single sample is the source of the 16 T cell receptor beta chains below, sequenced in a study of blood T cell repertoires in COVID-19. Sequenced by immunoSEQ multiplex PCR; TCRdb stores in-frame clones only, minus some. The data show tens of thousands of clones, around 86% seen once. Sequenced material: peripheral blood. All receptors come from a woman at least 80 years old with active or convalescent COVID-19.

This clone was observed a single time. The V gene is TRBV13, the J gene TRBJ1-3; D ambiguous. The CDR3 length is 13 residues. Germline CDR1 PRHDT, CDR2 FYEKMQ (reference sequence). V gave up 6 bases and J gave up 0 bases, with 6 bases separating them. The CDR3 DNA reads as TGTGCCAGCAGAACGAGCTCTGGAAACACCATATATTTT. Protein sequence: CASRTSSGNTIYF.

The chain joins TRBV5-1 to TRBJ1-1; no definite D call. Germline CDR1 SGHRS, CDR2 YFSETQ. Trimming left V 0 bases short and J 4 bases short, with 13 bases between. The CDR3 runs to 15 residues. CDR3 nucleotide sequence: TGCGCCAGCAGCTTGGGGGAGGGAGGGAGCACTGAAGCTTTCTTT. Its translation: CASSLGEGGSTEAFF.

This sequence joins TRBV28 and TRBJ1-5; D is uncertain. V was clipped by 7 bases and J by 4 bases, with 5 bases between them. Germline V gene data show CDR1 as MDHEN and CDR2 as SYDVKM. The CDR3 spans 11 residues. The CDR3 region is CASTTNQPQHF. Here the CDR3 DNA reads TGTGCCAGCACCACTAATCAGCCCCAGCATTTT.

The CDR3 here is CASSAWAQGAGETQYF. The CDR3 DNA reads as TGTGCCAGCAGCGCGTGGGCACAGGGGGCCGGAGAGACCCAGTACTTC. This rearrangement joins TRBV9 to TRBJ2-5; TRBD1 matches 9 bases. CDR1 and CDR2 from the germline V gene are SGDLS and YYNGEE. V shed 3 bases, J shed 4 bases, and the junction held 10 bases outside the gene matches. This CDR3 contains 16 residues.

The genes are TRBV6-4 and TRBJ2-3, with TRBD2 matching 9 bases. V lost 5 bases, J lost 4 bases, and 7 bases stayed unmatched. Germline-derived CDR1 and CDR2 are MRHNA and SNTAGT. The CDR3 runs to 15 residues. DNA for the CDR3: TGTGCCAGCAGTAACCAGGCGGGGGGGTCAGATACGCAGTATTTT. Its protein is CASSNQAGGSDTQYF.

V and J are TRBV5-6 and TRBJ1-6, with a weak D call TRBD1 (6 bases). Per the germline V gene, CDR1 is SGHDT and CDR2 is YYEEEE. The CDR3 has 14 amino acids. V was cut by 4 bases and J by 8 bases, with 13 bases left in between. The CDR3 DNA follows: TGTGCCAGCAGCGCGGACAGCTTCGATTCACCCCTCCACTTT. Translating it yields CASSADSFDSPLHF.

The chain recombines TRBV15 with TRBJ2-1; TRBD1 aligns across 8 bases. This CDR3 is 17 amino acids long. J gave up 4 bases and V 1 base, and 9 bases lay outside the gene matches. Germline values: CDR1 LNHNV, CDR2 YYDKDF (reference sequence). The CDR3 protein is CATSRGGRGRGYNEQFF. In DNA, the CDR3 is TGTGCCACCAGCAGAGGGGGCAGGGGGCGCGGATACAATGAGCAGTTCTTC.

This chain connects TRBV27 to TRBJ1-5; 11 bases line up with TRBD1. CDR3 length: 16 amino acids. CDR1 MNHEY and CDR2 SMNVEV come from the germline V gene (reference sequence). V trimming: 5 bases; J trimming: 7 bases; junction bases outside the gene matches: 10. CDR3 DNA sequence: TGTGCCAGCAGTCCGTCGGGACAGGGGGTATACCAGCCCCAGCATTTT. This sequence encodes CASSPSGQGVYQPQHF.

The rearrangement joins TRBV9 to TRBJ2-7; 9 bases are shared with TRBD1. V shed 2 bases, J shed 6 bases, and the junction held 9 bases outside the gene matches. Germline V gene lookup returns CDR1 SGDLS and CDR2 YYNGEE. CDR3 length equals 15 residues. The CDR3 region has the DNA TGTGCCAGCAGCGTCCTCGGGACAGGGTCAGCCGAGCAGTACTTC. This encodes CASSVLGTGSAEQYF.

The CDR3 DNA reads TGTGCCTGGACTTGGGACATGAATTCACCCCTCCACTTT. This translates into CAWTWDMNSPLHF. The V and J genes are TRBV30 and TRBJ1-6; weak D call: TRBD1 (6 bases). Trimming stripped 4 bases from V and 7 bases from J, with 11 bases between. The CDR3 runs to 13 residues. Germline V CDR1 and CDR2: GTSNPN, SVGIG (reference sequence).

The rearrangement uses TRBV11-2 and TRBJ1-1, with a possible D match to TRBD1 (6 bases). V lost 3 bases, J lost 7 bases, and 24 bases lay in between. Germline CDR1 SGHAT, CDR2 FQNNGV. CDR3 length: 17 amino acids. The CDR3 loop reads CASSFGPRTVVGLEAFF. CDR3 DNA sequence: TGTGCCAGCAGCTTTGGCCCGAGGACAGTCGTTGGCCTTGAAGCTTTCTTT.

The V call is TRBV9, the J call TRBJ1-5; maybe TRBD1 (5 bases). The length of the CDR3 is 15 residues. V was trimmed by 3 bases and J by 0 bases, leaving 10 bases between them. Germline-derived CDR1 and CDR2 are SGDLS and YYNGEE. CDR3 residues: CASSAQGGSNQPQHF. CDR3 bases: TGTGCCAGCAGCGCCCAGGGAGGTAGCAATCAGCCCCAGCATTTT.

The DNA of the CDR3 is TGTGCCAGCAGCCACAGGGGCTCTAATTCACCCCTCCACTTT. Its protein product is CASSHRGSNSPLHF. The rearrangement uses TRBV7-2 and TRBJ1-6; 7 nucleotides align to TRBD1. The CDR3 has 14 amino acids. The J segment lost 6 bases and the V segment lost 5 bases, leaving 4 bases of the junction unmatched. In germline, CDR1 is SGHTA, CDR2 FQGNSA.

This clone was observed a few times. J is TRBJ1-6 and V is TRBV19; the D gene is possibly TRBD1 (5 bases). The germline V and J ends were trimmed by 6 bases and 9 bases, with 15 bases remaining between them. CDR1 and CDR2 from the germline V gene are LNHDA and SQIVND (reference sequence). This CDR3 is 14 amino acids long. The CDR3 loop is CASRTARDSSPLHF. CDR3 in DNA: TGTGCCAGTAGAACCGCCAGGGATAGTTCACCCCTCCACTTT.

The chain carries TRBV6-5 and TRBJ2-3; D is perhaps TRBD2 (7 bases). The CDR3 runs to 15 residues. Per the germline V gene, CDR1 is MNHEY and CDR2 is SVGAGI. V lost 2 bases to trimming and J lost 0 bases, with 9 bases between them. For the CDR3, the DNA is TGTGCCAGCAGTTACCGCGGGGGCAGCACAGATACGCAGTATTTT. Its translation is CASSYRGGSTDTQYF.

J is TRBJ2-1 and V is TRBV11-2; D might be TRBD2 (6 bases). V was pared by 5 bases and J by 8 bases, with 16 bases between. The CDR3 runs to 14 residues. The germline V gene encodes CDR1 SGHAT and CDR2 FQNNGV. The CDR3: CASSLGTSRDEQFF. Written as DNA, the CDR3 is TGTGCCAGCAGCCTGGGGACTTCCAGGGATGAGCAGTTCTTC. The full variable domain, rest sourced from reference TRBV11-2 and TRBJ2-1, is EAGVAQSPRYKIIEKRQSVAFWCNPISGHATLYWYQQILGQGPKLLIQFQNNGVVDDSQLPKDRFSAERLKGVDSTLKIQPAKLEDSAVYLCASSLGTSRDEQFFGPGTRLTVL.